This T cell receptor beta chain was found in a study of T cell repertoires in cytomegalovirus infection. As regards this clonotype: Its specificity is not known.

Each CDR3 protein gets one entry after TCRdb re-called the reads with MiXCR. The table shows about 280,000 distinct CDR3 sequences, with 20% to 25% occurring only once. Germline values: CDR1 MDHEN, CDR2 SYDVKM. V lost 6 bases and J lost 5; bases outside the gene matches: 19. The CDR3 length is 17 residues. The clonotype originates from a human donor in good health (CMV status not recorded). Some clones in this sample may be carry-over from other donors' samples. The starting material was cultured PBMCs, obtained from culture after CMV antigen stimulation. The rearrangement uses TRBV28 and TRBJ2-7, with 7 positions matching TRBD2. The CDR3 sequence is CASRSGERLAPKDEQYF. The CDR3 nucleotides read TGTGCCAGCAGAAGCGGGGAAAGACTAGCCCCAAAGGACGAGCAGTACTTC. Full variable domain (rest looked up from reference TRBV28 and TRBJ2-7): DVKVTQSSRYLVKRTGEKVFLECVQDMDHENMFWYRQDPGLGLRLIYFSYDVKMKEKGDIPEGYSVSREKKERFSLILESASTNQTSMYLCASRSGERLAPKDEQYFGPGTRLTVT.